This T cell receptor beta chain was retrieved from a study of beta chain features in type 1 diabetes. Germline V gives CDR1 MNHNS, CDR2 SASEGT. The CDR3 has 13 residues. V gave up 4 bases and J gave up 0 bases, with 7 bases separating them. As every portion of the isolated RNA was reverse transcribed, the sequencing read expressed TCRB transcripts. The table came from immunoSEQ multiplex PCR; TCRdb's copy has only in-frame clones and leaves some out. The repertoire includes fewer than 250,000 clones, around an eighth of them detected once, and around 0.03% sits in the top ten. Once sorted, every population was more than 98% pure.

The sequencing sample was made of naive CD4+ T cells from blood. This receptor was taken from a woman aged 40 to 50 in good health. The genes are TRBV6-1 and TRBJ2-7; D not resolved. CDR3 region: CASSVRPSYEQYF. CDR3 sequence (DNA): TGTGCCAGCAGTGTCAGGCCCTCCTACGAGCAGTACTTC.